This T cell receptor (beta chain) was captured in a study of T cell repertoires in cytomegalovirus infection. Study background: CMV epitopes, recently identified HLA-C-restricted and well-studied HLA-B-restricted, were used. Matching HLA type, along with CMV infection, was indicated by public TCR beta signatures.

Notes on the study in general: Dominant in the ex vivo response were TCR beta clonotypes restricted by HLA-C and specific for CMV. Of the TCR beta families, the public ones yielded a cumulative frequency that identified carriers of CMV plus the relevant HLA.

TCRdb called the reads again in MiXCR, with one record for every CDR3 protein. The sample consists of fewer than 650,000 distinct CDR3 sequences, 40% of them appearing once. About this clonotype: What it binds is unknown.

V gave up 6 bases and J gave up 13 bases; unmatched junction bases: 11. CDR1 is MNHEY and CDR2 is SVGAGI in the germline V gene. The CDR3 consists of 13 residues. The material was cultured PBMCs, obtained from culture after CMV antigen stimulation. The TCR comes from a human donor in good health (CMV status not recorded). Some clones in this sample may be carry-over from other donors' samples. The V gene is TRBV6-5, the J gene TRBJ2-1; 8 positions match TRBD2. CDR3 amino acids: CASSRTSGVGQFF. Written as DNA, the CDR3 is TGTGCCAGCAGCAGAACTAGCGGAGTTGGACAGTTCTTC.